These T cell receptor beta chains were read from a single sample in a study of OX40 agonist ivuxolimab in advanced cancers. Data came from immunoSEQ multiplex PCR; TCRdb stores just in-frame clones and leaves some out. The data show about 61,000 clones, 82% seen once. The sample here was CD4+ or CD8+ T cells sorted from blood, taken in a trial of the OX40 agonist ivuxolimab. These receptors originate from an adult with an advanced solid tumor such as melanoma, head and neck, liver or kidney cancer. Each CDR3 is given with its conserved first and last residue. D genes are given only for firm matches. The size entry is marked missing in some rows and otherwise reads once, few, many or a size class.

clone size | CDR3 length | D gene | J gene | V gene | CDR3 protein | CDR3 DNA
. | 16 | TRBD2 | TRBJ2-2 | TRBV11-2 | CASSLTGGTNTGELFF | TGTGCCAGCAGCTTAACGGGAGGCACAAACACCGGGGAGCTGTTTTTT
. | 15 | TRBD2 | TRBJ2-1 | TRBV7-9 | CASSLDSGRADEQFF | TGTGCCAGCAGCTTAGATAGCGGGAGGGCCGATGAGCAGTTCTTC
. | 16 | TRBD2 | TRBJ2-3 | TRBV7-6 | CASSLGTSGRPGTQYF | TGTGCCAGCAGCTTAGGGACTAGCGGGAGGCCGGGTACGCAGTATTTT
. | 14 | TRBD2 | TRBJ2-1 | TRBV19 | CASRTLAGGNEQFF | TGTGCCAGTAGGACTCTAGCGGGAGGAAATGAGCAGTTCTTC
. | 16 | TRBD2 | TRBJ2-2 | TRBV30 | CAWRRILGEGSGELFF | TGTGCCTGGAGGAGGATTCTGGGGGAGGGCTCCGGGGAGCTGTTTTTT
. | 13 | . | TRBJ1-5 | TRBV10-3 | CAIRGGSNQPQHF | TGTGCCATCAGGGGGGGCAGCAATCAGCCCCAGCATTTT
. | 14 | TRBD1 | TRBJ2-5 | TRBV18 | CASSPQGSQETQYF | TGTGCCAGCTCTCCACAGGGGTCGCAAGAGACCCAGTACTTC
. | 13 | . | TRBJ2-1 | TRBV5-5 | CASSPARDSEQFF | TGTGCCAGCAGCCCGGCTCGGGATAGTGAGCAGTTCTTC
. | 15 | TRBD1 | TRBJ1-5 | TRBV27 | CASSLGGTANQPQHF | TGTGCCAGCAGTTTAGGAGGGACAGCCAATCAGCCCCAGCATTTT
. | 18 | . | TRBJ2-3 | TRBV14 | CASSQSSRTGYYTDTQYF | TGTGCCAGCAGCCAATCTTCCCGAACAGGGTATTACACAGATACGCAGTATTTT
few | 18 | . | TRBJ2-5 | TRBV15 | CATSRDKAAESIQETQYF | TGTGCCACCAGCAGAGATAAGGCGGCCGAGTCTATCCAAGAGACCCAGTACTTC
. | 16 | . | TRBJ1-2 | TRBV18 | CASSPTRGNSDYGYTF | TGTGCCAGCTCCCCGACACGGGGGAATTCCGACTATGGCTACACCTTC
. | 13 | . | TRBJ1-2 | TRBV7-9 | CASSLTNNYGYTF | TGTGCCAGCAGCTTGACCAATAACTATGGCTACACCTTC
once | 17 | TRBD2 | TRBJ2-7 | TRBV11-2 | CASSLDRVVAGGDEQYF | TGTGCCAGCAGCTTAGATCGGGTAGTAGCGGGAGGGGACGAGCAGTACTTC
once | 14 | . | TRBJ2-3 | TRBV5-8 | CASSFLRGTDTQYF | TGTGCCAGCAGCTTTTTGCGAGGCACAGATACGCAGTATTTT
. | 15 | TRBD2 | TRBJ2-1 | TRBV11-2 | CASSLLAGGFLEQFF | TGTGCCAGCAGCCTACTAGCGGGGGGGTTTTTGGAGCAGTTCTTC
. | 14 | TRBD1 | TRBJ2-5 | TRBV9 | CASSVKDRMETQYF | TGTGCCAGCAGCGTGAAGGACAGGATGGAGACCCAGTACTTC
. | 15 | TRBD2 | TRBJ2-7 | TRBV5-1 | CASSSELAGSSRQYF | TGCGCCAGCAGCTCCGAGCTAGCGGGAAGCAGTCGGCAGTACTTC
. | 15 | TRBD1 | TRBJ1-2 | TRBV5-1 | CASSLGDSPVYGYTF | TGCGCCAGCAGCTTGGGGGACAGTCCTGTATATGGCTACACCTTC
. | 13 | . | TRBJ2-6 | TRBV5-4 | CASRFSGANVLTF | TGTGCGAGCCGGTTCTCTGGGGCCAACGTCCTGACTTTC
. | 17 | TRBD2 | TRBJ2-6 | TRBV18 | CASSLTSETSGANVLTF | TGTGCCAGCTCCCTCACTAGCGAAACCTCTGGGGCCAACGTCCTGACTTTC
. | 15 | TRBD2 | TRBJ2-2 | TRBV2 | CASRTGLAGSGELFF | TGTGCCAGCAGAACGGGACTAGCGGGTTCCGGGGAGCTGTTTTTT
. | 13 | . | TRBJ2-1 | TRBV6-1 | CASNLRQNNEQFF | TGTGCCAGCAACCTCAGACAGAACAATGAGCAGTTCTTC
. | 14 | TRBD1 | TRBJ2-5 | TRBV7-9 | CASSPTGAAETQYF | TGTGCCAGCAGCCCCACAGGGGCGGCAGAGACCCAGTACTTC
. | 14 | . | TRBJ2-1 | TRBV7-9 | CASSLVPQLSGQFF | TGTGCCAGCAGCTTAGTGCCCCAGCTATCGGGGCAGTTCTTC
. | 15 | TRBD1 | TRBJ1-2 | TRBV30 | CAWSPDRGNDYGYTF | TGTGCCTGGAGCCCGGACAGGGGCAATGACTATGGCTACACCTTC
. | 15 | TRBD2 | TRBJ2-3 | TRBV5-8 | CASSGGLAVSLTQYF | TGTGCCAGCAGCGGGGGACTAGCGGTGTCCCTTACGCAGTATTTT
. | 17 | TRBD2 | TRBJ2-3 | TRBV11-2 | CASSLLTGTSGTDTQYF | TGTGCCAGCAGCTTGTTAACCGGGACTAGCGGCACAGATACGCAGTATTTT
. | 13 | . | TRBJ1-5 | TRBV10-1 | CASSPTGNQPQHF | TGCGCCAGCAGTCCGACAGGCAATCAGCCCCAGCATTTT
. | 12 | . | TRBJ2-1 | TRBV12-5 | CASGLEDNEQFF | TGTGCTAGTGGTTTGGAGGACAATGAGCAGTTCTTC
. | 14 | TRBD2 | TRBJ2-5 | TRBV6-5 | CASSLRGGGETQYF | TGTGCCAGCAGTTTACGGGGGGGCGGGGAGACCCAGTACTTC
once | 10 | . | TRBJ2-3 | TRBV11-2 | CASSLGVQYF | TGTGCCAGCAGCTTAGGTGTGCAGTATTTT
. | 17 | TRBD1 | TRBJ2-5 | TRBV7-9 | CASSAYRGQESDETQYF | TGTGCCAGCAGCGCGTACAGGGGGCAGGAGTCCGATGAGACCCAGTACTTC
. | 14 | . | TRBJ1-1 | TRBV28 | CASSRGGGNTEAFF | TGTGCCAGCAGTCGGGGCGGGGGGAACACTGAAGCTTTCTTT
. | 15 | TRBD1 | TRBJ2-1 | TRBV6-5 | CASSSPGTGEYEQFF | TGTGCCAGCAGTTCCCCTGGGACAGGGGAATATGAGCAGTTCTTC
. | 11 | . | TRBJ2-2 | TRBV7-2 | CASSLAGELFF | TGTGCCAGCAGCTTAGCCGGGGAGCTGTTTTTT
. | 12 | . | TRBJ2-3 | TRBV5-1 | CASSLATDTQYF | TGCGCCAGCAGCTTGGCCACAGATACGCAGTATTTT
. | 11 | TRBD1 | TRBJ1-2 | TRBV6-6 | CASRTGGGYTF | TGTGCCAGCAGGACAGGGGGAGGCTACACCTTC
. | 13 | TRBD2 | TRBJ2-3 | TRBV6-4 | CASSSGVTDTQYF | TGTGCCAGTTCTAGCGGGGTCACAGATACGCAGTATTTT
. | 14 | . | TRBJ2-7 | TRBV2 | CASSEVRGTDEQYF | TGTGCCAGCAGTGAAGTAAGGGGAACGGACGAGCAGTACTTC
. | 14 | . | TRBJ2-2 | TRBV5-1 | CASSLPPNTGELFF | TGCGCCAGCAGCTTGCCTCCGAACACCGGGGAGCTGTTTTTT
. | 18 | TRBD2 | TRBJ2-5 | TRBV11-1 | CASSLKSLGLAGQETQYF | TGTGCCAGCAGCTTAAAGTCCCTTGGACTAGCGGGTCAAGAGACCCAGTACTTC
. | 15 | TRBD2 | TRBJ2-3 | TRBV6-6 | CASSWSGSRPDTQYF | TGTGCCAGCAGTTGGAGCGGGAGTCGCCCAGATACGCAGTATTTT
. | 17 | . | TRBJ1-3 | TRBV18 | CASSPPTGLPGGNTIYF | TGTGCCAGCTCACCACCGACAGGCCTCCCGGGGGGAAACACCATATATTTT
. | 14 | . | TRBJ2-3 | TRBV25-1 | CASGGIISTDTQYF | TGTGCCAGCGGGGGGATAATAAGCACAGATACGCAGTATTTT
. | 14 | . | TRBJ1-2 | TRBV19 | CASSTLEQSYGYTF | TGTGCCAGTAGTACCCTCGAGCAGTCATATGGCTACACCTTC
. | 14 | TRBD1 | TRBJ2-5 | TRBV15 | CATSRGQGRETQYF | TGTGCCACCAGCCGCGGACAGGGCCGAGAGACCCAGTACTTC
. | 10 | . | TRBJ2-1 | TRBV27 | CATPRHEQFF | TGTGCCACCCCGAGGCATGAGCAGTTCTTC